This TCR beta chain was retrieved from a study of post-analysis software for immune sequencing data. Study details: Patients with relapsing-remitting, secondary progressive and progressive-relapsing multiple sclerosis courses were all represented.

Libraries were made from TCR beta cDNA, and they carried unique molecular identifiers. Each CDR3 protein is one row after TCRdb ran MiXCR on the PCR reads. The table records approximately 660,000 distinct CDR3 sequences, 55% to 60% of them present only once. A remark on this clonotype: The antigen remains unidentified.

The CDR3 is made up of 15 amino acids. In germline, CDR1 is DFQATT, CDR2 SNEGSKA (reference sequence). Unmatched junction bases numbered 18, after V lost 5 bases and J lost 12 bases. Study findings and constraints: By F measure, samples from a shared preparation batch strongly co-clustered. Controls showed lower frequencies than patients for five TRBV segments, and TRBV5-6, TRBV5-1 and TRBV20-1 were among these.

Sequencing was done on a sample of blood. The chain links TRBV20-1 to TRBJ2-1, with 8 bases identical to TRBD2. The receptor was derived from a girl between 2 and 10 years old with multiple sclerosis. The CDR3 DNA reads TGCAGTGCTTCAACTGGGACTAGTGGGTTTGGGCGGCAGTTCTTC. It translates to CSASTGTSGFGRQFF.